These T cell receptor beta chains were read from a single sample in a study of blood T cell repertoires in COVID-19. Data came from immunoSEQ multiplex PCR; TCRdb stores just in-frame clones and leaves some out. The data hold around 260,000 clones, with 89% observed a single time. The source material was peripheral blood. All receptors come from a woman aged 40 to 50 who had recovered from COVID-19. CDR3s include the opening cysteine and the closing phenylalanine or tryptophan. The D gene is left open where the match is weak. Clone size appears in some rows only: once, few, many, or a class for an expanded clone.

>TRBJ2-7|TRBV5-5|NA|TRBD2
CASNKKREGQRTYEQYF
TGTGCCAGCAACAAGAAGCGGGAGGGCCAACGCACCTACGAGCAGTACTTC
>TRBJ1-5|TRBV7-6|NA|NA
CASSLAAGPRGNQPQHF
TGTGCCAGCAGCTTAGCTGCAGGGCCTAGGGGCAATCAGCCCCAGCATTTT
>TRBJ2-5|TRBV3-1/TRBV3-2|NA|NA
CASSPREGAQETQYF
TGTGCCAGCAGCCCCCGGGAGGGGGCCCAAGAGACCCAGTACTTC
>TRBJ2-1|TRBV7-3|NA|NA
CASSLTGSLAQNNEQFF
TGTGCCAGCAGCTTAACCGGAAGTCTAGCGCAAAACAATGAGCAGTTCTTC
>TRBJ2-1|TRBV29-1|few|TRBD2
CSVDPGRVNEQFF
TGCAGCGTTGACCCCGGGAGGGTGAATGAGCAGTTCTTC
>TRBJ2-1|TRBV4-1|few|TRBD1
CASSHPDRDTYNEQFF
TGCGCCAGCAGCCACCCCGACAGGGACACCTACAATGAGCAGTTCTTC
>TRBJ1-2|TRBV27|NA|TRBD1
CASSASGTGGSYYGYTF
TGTGCCAGCAGTGCCTCCGGGACAGGGGGCAGCTATTATGGCTACACCTTC
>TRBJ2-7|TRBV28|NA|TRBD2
CASSSYGLAGVGPYEQYF
TGTGCCAGCAGTTCCTATGGACTAGCGGGAGTGGGTCCCTACGAGCAGTACTTC
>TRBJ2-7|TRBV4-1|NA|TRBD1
CASSQFPGGDRGPYEQYF
TGCGCCAGCAGCCAATTCCCCGGGGGGGACAGGGGACCCTACGAGCAGTACTTC
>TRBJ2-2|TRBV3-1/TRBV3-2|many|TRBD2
CASRTSGLNTGELFF
TGTGCCAGCAGGACTAGCGGCCTGAACACCGGGGAGCTGTTTTTT
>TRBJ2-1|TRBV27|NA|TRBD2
CASSLAGASYNEQFF
TGTGCCAGCAGTTTAGCGGGAGCCTCCTACAATGAGCAGTTCTTC
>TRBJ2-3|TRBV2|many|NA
CASSDGQGGADTQYF
TGTGCCAGCAGTGATGGGCAGGGTGGGGCAGATACGCAGTATTTT
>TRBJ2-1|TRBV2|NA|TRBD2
CASSDWLAGSPEQFF
TGTGCCAGCAGTGATTGGCTAGCGGGGTCCCCGGAGCAGTTCTTC
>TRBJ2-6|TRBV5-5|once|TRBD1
CASTRFGTGFGANVLTF
TGTGCCAGCACCAGGTTTGGGACAGGGTTTGGGGCCAACGTCCTGACTTTC
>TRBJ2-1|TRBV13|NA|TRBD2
CASSHSGRGENEQFF
TGTGCCAGCAGCCACAGCGGGAGAGGGGAAAATGAGCAGTTCTTC
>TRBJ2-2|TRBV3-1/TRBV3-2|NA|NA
CASSLGQLSTGELFF
TGTGCCAGCAGCCTCGGACAACTAAGCACCGGGGAGCTGTTTTTT
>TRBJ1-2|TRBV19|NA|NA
CASTLRGYNYGYTF
TGTGCCAGTACGCTCAGGGGATATAACTATGGCTACACCTTC
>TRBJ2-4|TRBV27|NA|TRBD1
CASRPNPGQGADIQYF
TGTGCCAGCAGACCCAATCCGGGACAGGGGGCAGACATTCAGTACTTC
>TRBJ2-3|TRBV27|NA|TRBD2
CASSRQLAADTQYF
TGTGCCAGCAGTCGACAGCTAGCGGCAGATACGCAGTATTTT
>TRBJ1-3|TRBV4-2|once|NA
CASSQDLGNTGNTIYF
TGTGCCAGCAGCCAAGATCTAGGTAACACTGGAAACACCATATATTTT